The present entry profiles one T cell receptor (beta chain) with its context. Unique molecular identifiers tagged the TCRbeta library. TCRdb reprocessed the PCR reads via MiXCR and lists one record per CDR3 protein. The data hold some 300,000 distinct CDR3 sequences, with 9.5% to 13% observed a single time. CDR3 length: 13 amino acids. Per the germline V gene, CDR1 is LNHDA and CDR2 is SQIVND (reference sequence). V lost 1 base and J 7 bases, leaving 8 bases between the germline ends. The data were obtained in a study of T-cell reconstitution after alpha-beta-depleted transplantation in children. The sequence came from a boy in the first two years of life with acute myeloid leukemia, due to receive a stem cell transplant. The gene calls are TRBV19 and TRBJ2-1, with no clear D. This specimen consisted of PBMCs, obtained before TCRalphabeta/CD19-depleted stem cell transplant. Here the CDR3 reads CASSIGVYNEQFF. In nucleotides, the CDR3 is TGTGCCAGTAGTATAGGGGTTTATAATGAGCAGTTCTTC.